The rows below give T cell receptor beta chains drawn from one sample of a study of shared clonotypes between healthy human individuals. Clones were sequenced by immunoSEQ multiplex PCR, and TCRdb holds only the in-frame ones, with some missing. Of roughly 490,000 clones detected, about 80% appear once; the ten largest clones hold roughly 12%. The source material was PBMCs. Receptor source: a woman in her thirties or forties in good health. Some clones in this sample may be carry-over from other donors' samples. The CDR3 runs from the conserved cysteine through the conserved F or W. The order of the fields is D gene, J gene, V gene, clone size, CDR3 length, CDR3 DNA, CDR3 protein. D genes are given only for firm matches. The listing skips clone size in some rows; elsewhere it reads once, few, many or a size class.

d_gene: TRBD1
j_gene: TRBJ1-1
v_gene: TRBV4-1
abundance: few
len: 14
CDR3nt: TGCGCCAGCAGCCGGGGACAGGGGAACAATGAAGCTTCCTTT
CDR3aa: CASSRGQGNNEASF

d_gene: TRBD2
j_gene: TRBJ2-3
v_gene: TRBV7-9
abundance: NA
len: 17
CDR3nt: TGTGCCAGCAGCTTAGCCCTACTAGCGGGGGTCACAGATACGCAGTATTTT
CDR3aa: CASSLALLAGVTDTQYF

d_gene: TRBD1
j_gene: TRBJ2-7
v_gene: TRBV5-5
abundance: once
len: 17
CDR3nt: TGTGCCAGCAGCTTAGATTTCCCACAGGGGGCATACTACGAGCAGTACTTC
CDR3aa: CASSLDFPQGAYYEQYF

d_gene: NA
j_gene: TRBJ1-2
v_gene: TRBV30
abundance: NA
len: 13
CDR3nt: TGTGCCTGGAGTGCACAGGGTGTCGACGGCTACACCTTC
CDR3aa: CAWSAQGVDGYTF

d_gene: NA
j_gene: TRBJ1-2
v_gene: TRBV28
abundance: NA
len: 12
CDR3nt: TGTGCCAGCAGTCCAACAGGGTATGGCTACACCTTC
CDR3aa: CASSPTGYGYTF

d_gene: TRBD2
j_gene: TRBJ2-1
v_gene: TRBV10-3
abundance: NA
len: 13
CDR3nt: TGTGCCATCAGCCCTAACGGGAGGGGTGAGCAGTTCTTC
CDR3aa: CAISPNGRGEQFF

d_gene: NA
j_gene: TRBJ1-4
v_gene: TRBV11-2
abundance: NA
len: 15
CDR3nt: TGTGCCAGCAGCTTAGAGGCGGGAAATAATGAAAAACTGTTTTTT
CDR3aa: CASSLEAGNNEKLFF

d_gene: TRBD2
j_gene: TRBJ2-7
v_gene: TRBV5-1
abundance: NA
len: 17
CDR3nt: TGCGCCAGCAGCCTCCGTGGGACTAGCGGGCATTCCTACGAGCAGTACTTC
CDR3aa: CASSLRGTSGHSYEQYF

d_gene: NA
j_gene: TRBJ2-2
v_gene: TRBV5-1
abundance: NA
len: 16
CDR3nt: TGCGCCAGCAGCCCCGCGTGGGGGCTGGGCACCGGGGAGCTGTTTTTT
CDR3aa: CASSPAWGLGTGELFF

d_gene: TRBD2
j_gene: TRBJ2-1
v_gene: TRBV11-2
abundance: NA
len: 17
CDR3nt: TGTGCCAGCAGCTTAGATCCGCTAGCGGCCGTCTACAATGAGCAGTTCTTC
CDR3aa: CASSLDPLAAVYNEQFF

d_gene: TRBD1
j_gene: TRBJ2-7
v_gene: TRBV27
abundance: NA
len: 13
CDR3nt: TGTGCCAGCAGTCGGGACAGCATTTACGAGCAGTACTTC
CDR3aa: CASSRDSIYEQYF

d_gene: TRBD2
j_gene: TRBJ2-3
v_gene: TRBV18
abundance: NA
len: 14
CDR3nt: TGTGCCAGCTCACAAAGCGGGAGGGCAGATACGCAGTATTTT
CDR3aa: CASSQSGRADTQYF

d_gene: NA
j_gene: TRBJ1-1
v_gene: TRBV7-2
abundance: once
len: 14
CDR3nt: TGTGCCAGCAGCGCGGACCCACAGAACACTGAAGCTTTCTTT
CDR3aa: CASSADPQNTEAFF

d_gene: NA
j_gene: TRBJ2-7
v_gene: TRBV5-6
abundance: NA
len: 16
CDR3nt: TGTGCCAGCAGCTTGTCGCTGGGGCTGAACTCGTACGAGCAGTACTTC
CDR3aa: CASSLSLGLNSYEQYF

d_gene: NA
j_gene: TRBJ2-4
v_gene: TRBV7-8
abundance: NA
len: 15
CDR3nt: TGTGCCAGCAGCCCCCGTCCTCTAGCCAAAAACATTCAGTACTTC
CDR3aa: CASSPRPLAKNIQYF

d_gene: TRBD2
j_gene: TRBJ2-7
v_gene: TRBV5-6
abundance: NA
len: 16
CDR3nt: TGTGCCAGCAGCTTGGTGCCTAGCGGGAGGAACTACGAGCAGTACTTC
CDR3aa: CASSLVPSGRNYEQYF

d_gene: NA
j_gene: TRBJ2-5
v_gene: TRBV9
abundance: NA
len: 15
CDR3nt: TGTGCCAGCAGCGATGTGGAGGGGGCAGGCGAGACCCAGTACTTC
CDR3aa: CASSDVEGAGETQYF

d_gene: TRBD1
j_gene: TRBJ2-7
v_gene: TRBV5-6
abundance: many
len: 12
CDR3nt: TGTGCCAGCAGTGGACAGGGTGGTGAGCAGTACTTC
CDR3aa: CASSGQGGEQYF

d_gene: NA
j_gene: TRBJ2-7
v_gene: TRBV1
abundance: NA
len: 14
CDR3nt: TGCACCAGCAGCCCCGCTACCGTATCCTACGAGCAGTACTTC
CDR3aa: CTSSPATVSYEQYF

d_gene: TRBD1
j_gene: TRBJ2-7
v_gene: TRBV5-1
abundance: NA
len: 16
CDR3nt: TGCGCCAGCAGCTTGGCATCGGGACAGGGCTCCTACGAGCAGTACTTC
CDR3aa: CASSLASGQGSYEQYF

d_gene: TRBD1
j_gene: TRBJ1-2
v_gene: TRBV10-3
abundance: few
len: 14
CDR3nt: TGTGCCATCAGTGAGTGGGGGACAGGGAATGGCTACACCTTC
CDR3aa: CAISEWGTGNGYTF

d_gene: NA
j_gene: TRBJ1-2
v_gene: TRBV5-4
abundance: few
len: 15
CDR3nt: TGTGCCAGCAGCCTGGGGGGGGCCAGTGACTATGGCTACACCTTC
CDR3aa: CASSLGGASDYGYTF

d_gene: NA
j_gene: TRBJ2-7
v_gene: TRBV6-1
abundance: once
len: 12
CDR3nt: TGTGCCAGCAGCCACGGACAGGGCCGGGGGGACTTC
CDR3aa: CASSHGQGRGDF

d_gene: TRBD2
j_gene: TRBJ2-7
v_gene: TRBV28
abundance: NA
len: 16
CDR3nt: TGTGCCAGCAGTCCCCTAGACTCAGCGGGAGGCTACGAGCAGTACTTC
CDR3aa: CASSPLDSAGGYEQYF

d_gene: NA
j_gene: TRBJ1-3
v_gene: TRBV18
abundance: NA
len: 16
CDR3nt: TGTGCCAGCTCACCCAAGAAGACGGTAACTGGAAACACCATATATTTT
CDR3aa: CASSPKKTVTGNTIYF

d_gene: NA
j_gene: TRBJ1-1
v_gene: TRBV29-1
abundance: NA
len: 13
CDR3nt: TGCAGCGTGGCACGGGGGGGGAACACTGAAGCTTTCTTT
CDR3aa: CSVARGGNTEAFF

d_gene: TRBD2
j_gene: TRBJ2-7
v_gene: TRBV5-4
abundance: NA
len: 18
CDR3nt: TGTGCCAGCAGCTCGGGGACATCACTAGCGGGAGGCGCCTACGAGCAGTACTTC
CDR3aa: CASSSGTSLAGGAYEQYF

d_gene: NA
j_gene: TRBJ2-7
v_gene: TRBV30
abundance: NA
len: 13
CDR3nt: TGTGCCTGGAGTCAGAACAGTGATTTCGAGCAGTACTTC
CDR3aa: CAWSQNSDFEQYF

d_gene: TRBD1
j_gene: TRBJ1-5
v_gene: TRBV19
abundance: NA
len: 15
CDR3nt: TGTGCCAGTAGTAGCAGGACAGGGGGCAATCAGCCCCAGCATTTT
CDR3aa: CASSSRTGGNQPQHF

d_gene: NA
j_gene: TRBJ1-3
v_gene: TRBV5-4
abundance: NA
len: 15
CDR3nt: TGTGCCAGCAGCTTCAACCCAAACTCTGGAAACACCATATATTTT
CDR3aa: CASSFNPNSGNTIYF

d_gene: NA
j_gene: TRBJ1-1
v_gene: TRBV28
abundance: NA
len: 14
CDR3nt: TGTGCCAGCAGTATAACCACAGCGACGACTGAAGCTTTCTTT
CDR3aa: CASSITTATTEAFF

d_gene: NA
j_gene: TRBJ1-2
v_gene: TRBV28
abundance: NA
len: 13
CDR3nt: TGTGCCAGCACTTCAGGCCACAACTATGGCTACACCTTC
CDR3aa: CASTSGHNYGYTF

d_gene: TRBD1
j_gene: TRBJ1-6
v_gene: TRBV29-1
abundance: few
len: 13
CDR3nt: TGCAGCGTAAAAGGGGGGACAGATTCACCCCTCCACTTT
CDR3aa: CSVKGGTDSPLHF

d_gene: TRBD1
j_gene: TRBJ1-2
v_gene: TRBV4-2
abundance: once
len: 15
CDR3nt: TGTGCCAGCAGCCAAAACGGGGACAGGCACTATGGCTACACCTTC
CDR3aa: CASSQNGDRHYGYTF

d_gene: NA
j_gene: TRBJ2-7
v_gene: TRBV18
abundance: NA
len: 14
CDR3nt: TGTGCCAGCTCACCGGGACTGATTGCCTGGGAGCAGTACTTC
CDR3aa: CASSPGLIAWEQYF

d_gene: NA
j_gene: TRBJ2-2
v_gene: TRBV28
abundance: few
len: 11
CDR3nt: TGTGCCAGCAGGTTTACCGGGGAGCTGTTTTTT
CDR3aa: CASRFTGELFF

d_gene: NA
j_gene: TRBJ2-7
v_gene: TRBV30
abundance: NA
len: 16
CDR3nt: TGTGCCTGGAGTGTACTTCAGGGCAGGCCGTCCTACGAGCAGTACTTC
CDR3aa: CAWSVLQGRPSYEQYF

d_gene: NA
j_gene: TRBJ2-5
v_gene: TRBV4-3
abundance: NA
len: 13
CDR3nt: TGCGCCAGCAGCCAAGATCGGACGGAGACCCAGTACTTC
CDR3aa: CASSQDRTETQYF

d_gene: NA
j_gene: TRBJ2-7
v_gene: TRBV5-4
abundance: NA
len: 15
CDR3nt: TGTGCCAGCAGCTCCGGGGGCAGTATGAACTACGAGCAGTACTTC
CDR3aa: CASSSGGSMNYEQYF

d_gene: NA
j_gene: TRBJ2-7
v_gene: TRBV2
abundance: NA
len: 14
CDR3nt: TGTGCCAGCAGTGAAGAGGTAGGAGTAAGGGAGCAGTACTTC
CDR3aa: CASSEEVGVREQYF

d_gene: TRBD1
j_gene: TRBJ1-4
v_gene: TRBV7-9
abundance: NA
len: 15
CDR3nt: TGTGCCAGCAGCTTAGCGACAGGGTCTAATGAAAAACTGTTTTTT
CDR3aa: CASSLATGSNEKLFF

d_gene: NA
j_gene: TRBJ1-6
v_gene: TRBV11-2
abundance: once
len: 15
CDR3nt: TGTGCCAGCAGCTTAGGAGGACAGTGGGATTCACCCCTCCACTTT
CDR3aa: CASSLGGQWDSPLHF

d_gene: NA
j_gene: TRBJ2-1
v_gene: TRBV5-1
abundance: NA
len: 14
CDR3nt: TGCGCCAGCAGCTTGGAGAACGGCTGGGATGAGCAGTTCTTC
CDR3aa: CASSLENGWDEQFF

d_gene: TRBD1
j_gene: TRBJ2-2
v_gene: TRBV2
abundance: NA
len: 14
CDR3nt: TGTGCCAGCAGTTTTGACAGGGGAACCGGGGAGCTGTTTTTT
CDR3aa: CASSFDRGTGELFF

d_gene: NA
j_gene: TRBJ2-2
v_gene: TRBV7-7
abundance: NA
len: 12
CDR3nt: TGTGCCAGCAGCTTACGGACCGGGGAGCTGTTTTTT
CDR3aa: CASSLRTGELFF

d_gene: NA
j_gene: TRBJ2-1
v_gene: TRBV6-5
abundance: few
len: 14
CDR3nt: TGTGCCACGAGTTACGGGGCGGGTAACAATGAGCAGTTCTTC
CDR3aa: CATSYGAGNNEQFF

d_gene: NA
j_gene: TRBJ1-5
v_gene: TRBV7-9
abundance: NA
len: 12
CDR3nt: TGTGCCAGCAGCTCGGACAATCAGCCCCAGCATTTT
CDR3aa: CASSSDNQPQHF

d_gene: TRBD1
j_gene: TRBJ2-7
v_gene: TRBV28
abundance: NA
len: 13
CDR3nt: TGTGCCAGCAGTCCCAGGGGGACGGGCGAGCAGTACTTC
CDR3aa: CASSPRGTGEQYF

d_gene: NA
j_gene: TRBJ2-7
v_gene: TRBV11-2
abundance: NA
len: 16
CDR3nt: TGTGCCAGCAGCCCCCGCGGGAACAGGGATACCTACGAGCAGTACTTC
CDR3aa: CASSPRGNRDTYEQYF

d_gene: TRBD1
j_gene: TRBJ2-7
v_gene: TRBV19
abundance: NA
len: 13
CDR3nt: TGTGCCACCAACGAGGACAGGGCTGGCGAGCAGTACTTC
CDR3aa: CATNEDRAGEQYF

d_gene: NA
j_gene: TRBJ2-2
v_gene: TRBV15
abundance: NA
len: 13
CDR3nt: TGTGCCACCAGCAAGACTAACACCGGGGAGCTGTTTTTT
CDR3aa: CATSKTNTGELFF

d_gene: NA
j_gene: TRBJ2-1
v_gene: TRBV2
abundance: NA
len: 13
CDR3nt: TGTGCCAGCATTGCGACTAGAAACAATGAGCAGTTCTTC
CDR3aa: CASIATRNNEQFF

d_gene: NA
j_gene: TRBJ2-7
v_gene: TRBV18
abundance: NA
len: 13
CDR3nt: TGTGCCAGCTCACCCGGACGGACCACGCACCAGTACTTC
CDR3aa: CASSPGRTTHQYF

d_gene: NA
j_gene: TRBJ2-1
v_gene: TRBV4-2
abundance: NA
len: 15
CDR3nt: TGTGCCAGCAGCCACCACCGAGGGGTAAACAATGAGCAGTTCTTC
CDR3aa: CASSHHRGVNNEQFF

d_gene: NA
j_gene: TRBJ1-1
v_gene: TRBV7-2
abundance: NA
len: 15
CDR3nt: TGTGCCAGCAGCCCTATAAGGAGGGGGAACACTGAAGCTTTCTTT
CDR3aa: CASSPIRRGNTEAFF

d_gene: TRBD1
j_gene: TRBJ2-2
v_gene: TRBV7-2
abundance: NA
len: 14
CDR3nt: TGTGCCAGCAGCCCGGACAGGTACACCGGGGAGCTGTTTTTT
CDR3aa: CASSPDRYTGELFF

d_gene: NA
j_gene: TRBJ2-5
v_gene: TRBV2
abundance: few
len: 10
CDR3nt: TGTGCCAGCATGGGGGAGACCCAGTACTTC
CDR3aa: CASMGETQYF